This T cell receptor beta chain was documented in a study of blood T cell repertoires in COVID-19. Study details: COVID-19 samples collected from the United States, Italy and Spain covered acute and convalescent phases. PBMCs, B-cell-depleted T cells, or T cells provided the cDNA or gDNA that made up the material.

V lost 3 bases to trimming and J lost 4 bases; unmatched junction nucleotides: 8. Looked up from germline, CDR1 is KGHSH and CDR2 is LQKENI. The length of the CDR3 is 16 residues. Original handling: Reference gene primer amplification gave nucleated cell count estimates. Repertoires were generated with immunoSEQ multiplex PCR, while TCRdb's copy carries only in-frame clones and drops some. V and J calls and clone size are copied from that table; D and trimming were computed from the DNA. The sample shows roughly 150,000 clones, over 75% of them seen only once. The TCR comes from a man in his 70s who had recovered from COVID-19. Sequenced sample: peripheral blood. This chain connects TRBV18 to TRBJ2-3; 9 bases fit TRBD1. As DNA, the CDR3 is TGTGCCAGCTCACCGAGAGAGGACAGGGGCGCAGATACGCAGTATTTT. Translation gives CASSPREDRGADTQYF.